Listed below are T cell receptor beta chains from one sample, sequenced in a study of T cells after yellow fever vaccination. TCRdb reprocessed the 5' RACE reads via MiXCR and lists one record per CDR3 protein. The data contain a few hundred thousand distinct CDR3 sequences, 3.5% to 4.5% of them singletons. Specimen: PBMCs, collected 15 days after the yellow fever booster vaccination. The receptors shown here come from a man in his late teens or twenties who received the YFV17D yellow fever vaccine. Both conserved end residues are part of each CDR3. A D gene is named only where the DNA matches it firmly. Size tells how often a clone was seen (once, few, many) or the class of an expanded clone, and some rows leave it out.

>few|-|TRBJ2-1|TRBV7-9
TGTGCCAGCAGCTTATCGAGTGGGCACAATGAGCAGTTCTTC
CASSLSSGHNEQFF
>many|TRBD1|TRBJ1-6|TRBV5-6
TGTGCCAGCAGCTCAGCCCCGGGACAGACCTCACCCCTCCACTTT
CASSSAPGQTSPLHF
>few|TRBD1|TRBJ1-2|TRBV18
TGTGCCAGCTCACCCGGACAGGGGCCTAACTATGGCTACACCTTC
CASSPGQGPNYGYTF
>many|-|TRBJ2-5|TRBV7-2
TGTGCCAGCAGCTTAAGAGGGGTTCAAGAGACCCAGTACTTC
CASSLRGVQETQYF
>few|TRBD1|TRBJ1-2|TRBV9
TGTGCCAGCAGCGTCACAGGGGCTAACTATGGCTACACCTTC
CASSVTGANYGYTF
>many|-|TRBJ1-6|TRBV7-8
TGTGCCAGCAGCTTACAGCAGAACTCACCCCTCCACTTT
CASSLQQNSPLHF
>many|-|TRBJ1-5|TRBV29-1
TGCAGCGTTTCCGTACAGGCTAATCAGCCCCAGCATTTT
CSVSVQANQPQHF
>many|-|TRBJ1-5|TRBV4-1
TGCGCCAGCAGCCAGCAGGACGGAATGAATCAGCCCCAGCATTTT
CASSQQDGMNQPQHF
>-|TRBD1|TRBJ2-5|TRBV5-1
TGCGCCAGCAGCTTGGCCGACAGGGCAGGAGAGACCCAGTACTTC
CASSLADRAGETQYF
>many|-|TRBJ1-2|TRBV29-1
TGCAGCGTTGACTATGGCTACACCTTC
CSVDYGYTF
>-|TRBD1|TRBJ1-6|TRBV20-1
TGCAGTGCTAGATCTGGGACAGCCAAAGGGTTTAATTCACCCCTCCACTTT
CSARSGTAKGFNSPLHF
>few|-|TRBJ1-6|TRBV4-1
TGCGCCAGCAGCAGGGCAGGCGCCCATAATTCACCCCTCCACTTT
CASSRAGAHNSPLHF
>many|-|TRBJ2-7|TRBV5-1
TGCGCCAGCAGCCCGGGTACAGGGATCGACGAGCAGTACTTC
CASSPGTGIDEQYF
>many|-|TRBJ2-7|TRBV9
TGTGCCAGCAGCCCCCTGAATGGCTACGAGCAGTACTTC
CASSPLNGYEQYF
>-|-|TRBJ2-1|TRBV7-8
TGTGCCAGCAGTGCCCGGGACGCCGACAATGAGCAGTTCTTC
CASSARDADNEQFF
>-|TRBD2|TRBJ2-2|TRBV12-3/TRBV12-4
TGTGCCAGCAGTTTAGCGCTGCCGGGACTAGCGGGGGGGCCGACCGGGGAGCTGTTTTTT
CASSLALPGLAGGPTGELFF
>-|TRBD2|TRBJ2-3|TRBV7-9
TGTGCCAGCAGCTTAAGCGGGGCGAACCCAGATACGCAGTATTTT
CASSLSGANPDTQYF
>many|-|TRBJ1-1|TRBV12-3/TRBV12-4
TGTGCCAGCAGTTTTGCGGGCAACACTGAAGCTTTCTTT
CASSFAGNTEAFF
>many|TRBD2|TRBJ2-1|TRBV20-1
TGCAGTGTTCCAACCACTAGCGGGGGATACAATGAGCAGTTCTTC
CSVPTTSGGYNEQFF
>few|-|TRBJ1-5|TRBV20-1
TGCAGTGCTAGAGGGGGGCAGGGGTATCAGCCCCAGCATTTT
CSARGGQGYQPQHF
>many|TRBD2|TRBJ2-4|TRBV7-2
TGTGCCAGCAGCCCAAGACTAGGAACTAGCGGGGCCAAAAACATTCAGTACTTC
CASSPRLGTSGAKNIQYF
>-|-|TRBJ1-1|TRBV15
TGTGCCACCAGCAGTCGCCCCGGGACCTCCGCTTTCTTT
CATSSRPGTSAFF
>many|TRBD1|TRBJ2-7|TRBV24-1
TGTGCCACCCGGACAGGGGGCCATTCGGACGAGCAGTACTTC
CATRTGGHSDEQYF
>few|TRBD1|TRBJ2-7|TRBV7-8
TGTGCCAGCAGCTCGAGGGGGCAGGGAAGTTACGAGCAGTACTTC
CASSSRGQGSYEQYF
>few|-|TRBJ1-1|TRBV20-1
TGCAGTGCTAGGGGGGGGCACACTGAAGCTTTCTTT
CSARGGHTEAFF
>many|-|TRBJ1-6|TRBV3-1
TGTGCCAGCAGCCAAGAGGACATTAATTCACCCCTCCACTTT
CASSQEDINSPLHF
>few|TRBD1|TRBJ1-1|TRBV9
TGTGCCAGCAGCGTAAGGCCAGGGGGCCCTGAAGCTTTCTTT
CASSVRPGGPEAFF
>-|TRBD1|TRBJ2-3|TRBV7-9
TGTGCCAGCAGCTTAGACGGACAGGGCACAGATACGCAGTATTTT
CASSLDGQGTDTQYF
>-|TRBD1|TRBJ2-3|TRBV4-1
TGCGCCAGCAGCCTAACCGGAGGACAGGGGTTGACAGATACGCAGTATTTT
CASSLTGGQGLTDTQYF
>many|TRBD1|TRBJ2-1|TRBV5-1
TGCGCCAGCAGCTTGGGACAGGGGGAGGTGAATGAGCAGTTCTTC
CASSLGQGEVNEQFF
>many|-|TRBJ2-4|TRBV20-1
TGCAGTGCCCAGGGCTACAGCCTAGCCATTCAGTACTTC
CSAQGYSLAIQYF
>few|-|TRBJ2-5|TRBV5-4
TGTGCCAGCAGCTTGGCTTTAACGGGAAGTGAGACCCAGTACTTC
CASSLALTGSETQYF
>many|-|TRBJ2-6|TRBV20-1
TGCAGTGCTAGAGTTCAGGGAGCCCCTGGGGCCAACGTCCTGACTTTC
CSARVQGAPGANVLTF
>many|-|TRBJ2-3|TRBV7-2
TGTGCCAGCAGTCCTGGGGGGGCGCAAGATACGCAGTATTTT
CASSPGGAQDTQYF
>many|-|TRBJ2-2|TRBV3-1
TGTGCCAGCAGCCAAAGGGAGTCTGCCGGGGAGCTGTTTTTT
CASSQRESAGELFF
>many|-|TRBJ2-3|TRBV5-8
TGTGCCAGTACGACAGGGACTTACACAGATACGCAGTATTTT
CASTTGTYTDTQYF
>-|-|TRBJ1-6|TRBV5-5
TGTGCCAGCAGCTTGGCTCCCGGGTCCTATAATTCACCCCTCCACTTT
CASSLAPGSYNSPLHF
>-|-|TRBJ2-1|TRBV27
TGTGCCAGCAGCTGGGGGAGAGGGTGGCAGTTCTTC
CASSWGRGWQFF
>many|-|TRBJ2-5|TRBV4-2
TGTGCCAGCAGCCCTTACCCTACAGGGCTAAGAGAGACCCAGTACTTC
CASSPYPTGLRETQYF
>few|TRBD2|TRBJ2-1|TRBV18
TGTGCCAGCTCACCAGGGACTAGCGAGTTCTTC
CASSPGTSEFF
>few|-|TRBJ1-5|TRBV3-1
TGTGCCAGCGGGGTAGCGGGCAATCAGCCCCAGCATTTT
CASGVAGNQPQHF
>few|-|TRBJ2-5|TRBV11-1
TGTGCCAGCAGCCGAGGGAACCTGGAGACCCAGTACTTC
CASSRGNLETQYF
>-|-|TRBJ2-3|TRBV18
TGTGCCAGCTCACGACTCTTTGGGGGTGCAGATACGCAGTATTTT
CASSRLFGGADTQYF
>few|-|TRBJ2-3|TRBV19
TGTGCCAGTAGTATAGATGCAGATACGCAGTATTTT
CASSIDADTQYF
>-|-|TRBJ2-5|TRBV20-1
TGCAGTGCTAGGATCCGGGAGACCCAGTACTTC
CSARIRETQYF
>many|TRBD1|TRBJ1-3|TRBV6-2/TRBV6-3
TGTGCCAGCAGTTTCGGACAGGGTGGAAACACCATATATTTT
CASSFGQGGNTIYF
>few|-|TRBJ1-3|TRBV4-3
TGCGCCAGCAGCCAAGACTCCCCCGGAATAATCTCTGGAAACACCATATATTTT
CASSQDSPGIISGNTIYF
>few|-|TRBJ2-6|TRBV12-3/TRBV12-4
TGTGCCAGCAGTCGGGCCGCTCATTTCTCTGGGGCCAACGTCCTGACTTTC
CASSRAAHFSGANVLTF
>few|-|TRBJ2-3|TRBV6-1
TGTGCCAGCAGTGAAGAGGGCTTTCACACAGATACGCAGTATTTT
CASSEEGFHTDTQYF
>few|-|TRBJ2-7|TRBV21-1
TGTGCCAGCAAAAGGGGGGACAGGAGCGATTACGAGCAGTACTTC
CASKRGDRSDYEQYF
>-|-|TRBJ2-7|TRBV20-1
TGCAGTGCTAGAATACCGCTCTCGGCCGAGCAGTACTTC
CSARIPLSAEQYF
>-|-|TRBJ1-3|TRBV30
TGTGCCTGGAGTGGAGACAGTACCTCTGGAAACACCATATATTTT
CAWSGDSTSGNTIYF
>few|-|TRBJ2-7|TRBV7-2
TGTGCCAGCAGCATTTTCCCGAGGGGCTACGAGCAGTACTTC
CASSIFPRGYEQYF
>many|-|TRBJ2-7|TRBV10-1
TGCGCCAGCAGCCCGAGAGGCCCCCCCTACGAGCAGTACTTC
CASSPRGPPYEQYF
>-|-|TRBJ2-7|TRBV6-2/TRBV6-3
TGTGCCAGCACCATAAGGCTGAGCTCCTACGAGCAGTACTTC
CASTIRLSSYEQYF
>many|-|TRBJ2-3|TRBV29-1
TGCAGCGTTGAAGATCGTGGCAGGAGCACAGATACGCAGTATTTT
CSVEDRGRSTDTQYF
>many|TRBD1|TRBJ1-2|TRBV7-9
TGTGCCAGCAGCTTAGCGGACAGGGGTAGTGGCTACACCTTC
CASSLADRGSGYTF
>few|TRBD1|TRBJ2-1|TRBV7-9
TGTGCCAGCAGCCTAGGACAGGGGGCGAATGAGCAGTTCTTC
CASSLGQGANEQFF